The T cell receptor (beta chain) under discussion was sequenced for a study of metastatic and nonmetastatic thyroid tumors. On the study more broadly: Repertoires from blood and tumor or nodule tissue of malignant and benign thyroid patients were compared.

Study-wide results and caveats: As reported, TCR beta diversity in blood and tumor was significantly higher in malignant thyroid tumors than in benign nodules.

Every patient underwent thyroid surgery untreated. This clone appeared many times. Its antigen is still unknown. In the authors' workflow: A distant-metastasis classifier for papillary thyroid cancer was built using CDR3 differences across clinicopathological groups. TCRdb reanalyzed the PCR reads via MiXCR. TCRdb's processing, not the authors' own work, is the source of the V and J calls. The data show about 36,000 clones, around 20% seen once. The receptor was derived from a female donor with papillary thyroid cancer or a benign thyroid nodule (not recorded which). Some clones in this sample may be carry-over from other donors' samples. Sequencing used blood.

The CDR3 loop is CASSSAGGDGYTF. DNA for the CDR3: TGCGCCAGCAGCTCAGCAGGGGGAGATGGCTACACCTTC. The rearrangement uses TRBV5-1 and TRBJ1-2; 7 nucleotides line up with TRBD1. Trimming removed 3 bases from V and 6 bases from J; junction bases left unmatched: 5. The CDR3 runs to 13 residues. Per the germline V gene, CDR1 is SGHRS and CDR2 is YFSETQ.